This T cell receptor beta chain appears in the sequencing data of a study of early T cells in non-severe SARS-CoV-2 infection. As for the study in general: Unpaired chains resulted from sequencing bulk RNA of unsorted whole blood. Study-level results: Anti-spike CD8 responses were favored in VDJdb matching, and private and CD4 specificities were missed.

Unique molecular identifiers tagged individual cDNA molecules. In TCRdb, the 5' RACE reads were re-called with MiXCR into one record per CDR3 protein. The sample yields tens of thousands of distinct CDR3 sequences, less than 15% seen once. Only a few counts were recorded for this clonotype. The target antigen is unknown. Germline V gene sequence: CDR1 SQVTM, CDR2 ANQGSEA. The CDR3 covers 14 residues. The junction had 9 bases not matched to a gene; V was cut back by 6 bases and J by 2 bases. The genes are TRBV29-1 and TRBJ1-1; TRBD1 agrees at 7 bases. The sequenced material came from whole blood. The clonotype was recovered from an adult who was a healthcare worker with PCR-confirmed SARS-CoV-2 infection or an uninfected control (not recorded which). The CDR3 spells CSVQRGTANTEAFF. Written as DNA, the CDR3 is TGCAGCGTCCAACGCGGGACAGCCAACACTGAAGCTTTCTTT.